This T cell receptor beta chain was sequenced during a study of blood T cell repertoires in COVID-19. Source study methods: Reference gene primer amplification yielded estimated nucleated cell counts. The assay was immunoSEQ multiplex PCR, and TCRdb's table has in-frame clones only and misses some. The V and J calls and clone size come from that table; D and trimming were worked out from the DNA. The sample contains about 220,000 clones, approximately 86% of which appear only once. Sequencing was performed on peripheral blood. The receptor comes from a woman over 75 with acute or convalescent COVID-19.

In DNA, the CDR3 is TGTGCCAGCAGCGTGTCAGTGAACACTGAAGCTTTCTTT. This sequence encodes CASSVSVNTEAFF. The chain joins TRBV9 to TRBJ1-1; no definite D call. CDR3 length: 13 residues. V was clipped by 2 bases and J by 0 bases, with 5 bases between them. Germline V gives CDR1 SGDLS, CDR2 YYNGEE.